Listed below are T cell receptor beta chains from one sample, sequenced in a study of glioma-infiltrating T cells. In TCRdb, the multiplex PCR reads were re-called with MiXCR into one record per CDR3 protein. The sample includes some 85,000 distinct CDR3 sequences, about a quarter of them seen just once. The sequencing input was glioma tissue, nonneoplastic brain tissue, or PBMCs (not recorded which). All receptors come from a human donor with low-grade glioma or glioblastoma, undergoing nonglioma brain surgery, or in good health (not recorded which). CDR3s include the opening cysteine and the closing phenylalanine or tryptophan. The D gene is left open where the match is weak. Not every row has a clone size; where given, it reads once, few, many or a size class.

clone_size j_call v_call cdr3_length d_call cdr3_nt cdr3_aa
few TRBJ1-2 TRBV5-6 14 - TGTGCCAGCAGCCTGGAACCGGGGTACTATGGCTACACCTTC CASSLEPGYYGYTF
many TRBJ2-1 TRBV12-3/TRBV12-4 18 - TGTGCCAGCAGGCCCCGCTCCGGGGTAATGTCGGGCTACAATGAGCAGTTCTTC CASRPRSGVMSGYNEQFF
- TRBJ2-3 TRBV4-2 15 TRBD1 TGTGCCAGCAGCCCCCTGACAGGGGGCGCAGATACGCAGTATTTT CASSPLTGGADTQYF
many TRBJ1-2 TRBV19 14 TRBD1 TGTGCCAGTAGGGAACAGGGGGCGCGGGATGGCTACACCTTC CASREQGARDGYTF
many TRBJ2-3 TRBV15 15 TRBD1 TGTGCCACCAGCAGACAGACAGGGGCCACAGATACGCAGTATTTT CATSRQTGATDTQYF
- TRBJ1-1 TRBV30 12 - TGTGCCTGGAGGTCGGCAAACACTGAAGCTTTCTTT CAWRSANTEAFF
few TRBJ2-5 TRBV18 14 - TGTGCCAGCTCTCTCGTAGTAGACCAAGAGACCCAGTACTTC CASSLVVDQETQYF
- TRBJ1-1 TRBV11-2 15 - TGTGCCAGCAGCTTAGGGGGTAGACTGAACATTGAAGCTTTCTTT CASSLGGRLNIEAFF
many TRBJ1-5 TRBV2 15 TRBD1 TGTGCCAGCAGACTCGACAGGGGAGGGAGTCAGCCCCAGCATTTT CASRLDRGGSQPQHF
many TRBJ2-7 TRBV10-3 14 TRBD1 TGTGCCATCAGTGGGACAGGCCCTAGTTACGAGCAGTACTTC CAISGTGPSYEQYF
many TRBJ2-7 TRBV7-9 16 - TGTGCCAGCAGCCCCACCCACGGCAGGGCGACCTACGAGCAGTACTTC CASSPTHGRATYEQYF
- TRBJ1-1 TRBV7-9 15 TRBD1 TGTGCCAGCAGCTTTAGGGGGGGACAGGGTACTGAAGCTTTCTTT CASSFRGGQGTEAFF
few TRBJ1-1 TRBV7-9 16 TRBD1 TGTGCCAGCAGCCCCGGGACAGGGAAGATGAACACTGAAGCTTTCTTT CASSPGTGKMNTEAFF
- TRBJ2-1 TRBV7-9 15 TRBD1 TGTGCCAGCAACAGGCGGGACAGGGGCTACAATGAGCAGTTCTTC CASNRRDRGYNEQFF
many TRBJ2-1 TRBV20-1 14 TRBD2 TGCAGTGCTATAGCGGGAGTAGGTTACAATGAGCAGTTCTTC CSAIAGVGYNEQFF
- TRBJ1-2 TRBV12-3/TRBV12-4 13 - TGTGCCAGCAGTTTAACCCCCTTCTATGGCTACACCTTC CASSLTPFYGYTF
- TRBJ1-1 TRBV7-2 15 TRBD1 TGTACCAGCAGCTTAGGACAGGGACTCCTAACTGAAGCTTTCTTT CTSSLGQGLLTEAFF
many TRBJ1-5 TRBV20-1 13 - TGCAGTGCTAGTACAGACGGTAATCAGCCCCAGCATTTT CSASTDGNQPQHF
many TRBJ2-1 TRBV29-1 12 TRBD2 TGCAGCGCGGGACTAGCGTTCGATGAGCAGTTCTTC CSAGLAFDEQFF
many TRBJ2-3 TRBV4-1 13 TRBD2 TGCGCCAGCTCGGGGGGGGGAGTAGATACGCAGTATTTT CASSGGGVDTQYF
few TRBJ1-4 TRBV19 13 - TGTGCCAGCGGACGGGGAGTTAATGAAAAACTGTTTTTT CASGRGVNEKLFF
many TRBJ1-6 TRBV18 13 - TGTGCCAGCTCACCCCGTCTCAATTCACCCCTCCACTTT CASSPRLNSPLHF
- TRBJ2-7 TRBV11-2 15 - TGTGCCAGCAGCCAAGTACCCCGGAACTTGTACGAGCAGTACTTC CASSQVPRNLYEQYF
once TRBJ2-5 TRBV7-2 15 - TGTGCCAGCAGCCCAGGGGAGGGGGGGAAAGAGACCCAGTACTTC CASSPGEGGKETQYF
many TRBJ2-7 TRBV4-1 16 - TGCGCCAGCAGCCAAGATAGGAGACACAGTGCCTACGAGCAGTACTTC CASSQDRRHSAYEQYF
- TRBJ1-6 TRBV7-9 15 - TGTGCCAGCAGCCCCCGTGAAAACAGGAATTCACCCCTCCACTTT CASSPRENRNSPLHF
many TRBJ2-3 TRBV20-1 16 TRBD2 TGCAGTGCTAGAGATATAACTAGCGGGAGTCGGTATACGCAGTATTTT CSARDITSGSRYTQYF
- TRBJ2-1 TRBV20-1 14 TRBD2 TGCAGTGCTACGAGCGGGAGGGTTCGCAATGAGCAGTTCTTC CSATSGRVRNEQFF
- TRBJ1-2 TRBV19 15 TRBD1 TGTGCCAGTAGTATGGGAGGGACAGGGGGCTATGGCTACACCTTC CASSMGGTGGYGYTF
many TRBJ1-1 TRBV6-1 15 TRBD1 TGTGCCAGCAGCGCCCGGACAGGGGCGGGCACTGAAGCTTTCTTT CASSARTGAGTEAFF
many TRBJ1-3 TRBV14 17 - TGTGCCAGCAGCCAAGATCTGGGAGAGGTACCTGGAAACACCATATATTTT CASSQDLGEVPGNTIYF
many TRBJ2-7 TRBV29-1 14 - TGCAGCGTGGGAAGTACGGTGAAAGGGGCCGAGCAGTACTTC CSVGSTVKGAEQYF
many TRBJ2-3 TRBV7-9 14 - TGTGCCAGCAGCTCAGCCTGGGGAGTAGATACGCAGTATTTT CASSSAWGVDTQYF
many TRBJ2-3 TRBV6-1 13 TRBD2 TGTGCCCAAGCAGCCCAGCGGGGAGATACGCAGTATTTT CAQAAQRGDTQYF
many TRBJ1-5 TRBV19 14 - TGTGCCACTGCGTTTGGGGGAAGCAATCAGCCCCAGCATTTT CATAFGGSNQPQHF
many TRBJ2-3 TRBV14 15 TRBD2 TGTGCCAGCAGTCCACTAGCGGCTAGCACAGATACGCAGTATTTT CASSPLAASTDTQYF
few TRBJ2-1 TRBV5-4 15 - TGTGCCAGCAGCTTGTCATCATCGGCCTACAATGAGCAGTTCTTC CASSLSSSAYNEQFF
once TRBJ2-7 TRBV6-2/TRBV6-3 13 TRBD2 TGTGCCAGCAGTCGACTAGCGGGAGTCGAGCAGTACTTC CASSRLAGVEQYF
few TRBJ1-1 TRBV5-5 15 - TGTGCCAGCAGCTTCATGGGGGCGCTGGACACTGAAGCTTTCTTT CASSFMGALDTEAFF
many TRBJ2-7 TRBV6-1 13 - TGTGCCAGCATCCCTACAGGGAGATACGAGCAGTACTTC CASIPTGRYEQYF
- TRBJ2-1 TRBV19 17 TRBD2 TGTGCCAGCCAAAAGGGACTAGCGGGGGTCCTCGGCAATGAGCAGTTCTTC CASQKGLAGVLGNEQFF
many TRBJ1-5 TRBV20-1 13 - TGCAGTGCTAATGGGGCAGGCAATCAGCCCCAGCATTTT CSANGAGNQPQHF
many TRBJ2-3 TRBV5-1 15 TRBD1 TGCGCCAGCAGCTTGGCTGGGACAGGGGCGGATACGCAGTATTTT CASSLAGTGADTQYF
many TRBJ2-1 TRBV7-6 15 - TGTGCCAGCAGCTTATCGAGGGGCGCCGAGAATGAGCAGTTCTTC CASSLSRGAENEQFF
many TRBJ1-1 TRBV20-1 11 - TGCAGTGCTAGAGAGACAGGCGGGGCTTTCTTT CSARETGGAFF
many TRBJ2-4 TRBV6-1 15 - TGTGCCAGCAGTAAACTAACAGGCCCCAAAAACATTCAGTACTTC CASSKLTGPKNIQYF
few TRBJ2-5 TRBV29-1 15 TRBD2 TGCAGCGTCACGGGGGCTAGCGGGCCTCAAGAGACCCAGTACTTC CSVTGASGPQETQYF
few TRBJ1-1 TRBV30 14 - TGTGCCTGGAGGTTAACAGGGATGAACACTGAAGCTTTCTTT CAWRLTGMNTEAFF
few TRBJ2-3 TRBV5-1 18 TRBD2 TGCGCCAGCAGCGTCGGGACTAGCGGGGGGCGTACCACAGATACGCAGTATTTT CASSVGTSGGRTTDTQYF
many TRBJ1-2 TRBV2 15 - TGTGCCAGCATACCAGTCGGGGGGGCGCAGGATGGCTACACCTTC CASIPVGGAQDGYTF